This T cell receptor beta chain was obtained from a study of blood T cell repertoires in COVID-19 (dated by TCRdb to between 2020 and 2021). Regarding the study in general: Samples covering the acute and convalescent phases of COVID-19 were provided by collaborators in the United States, Italy and Spain. The samples were drawn from the first 160 participants of the ongoing ImmuneRACE study and from 1,254 subjects provided by 6 global collaborators. The repertoires were made available in a free public database intended to serve as a resource for research on the immune response to SARS-CoV-2. HLA class I and class II types, where available, came from metadata supplied by the sample provider rather than from assay-based typing. Deeply sampled blood TCRbeta repertoires from subjects exposed to, actively infected with, or recovered from COVID-19 were included in the dataset. Sample metadata almost always included a de-identified subject ID, COVID-19 status, age in years and sex. The prospective study material was composed of cDNA or gDNA derived from T cells, B-cell-depleted T cells, or PBMCs. Paper-wide results and their limitations: The quantity of clinical and demographic metadata differed by source and by participant and was supplied without curation.

Trimming leaves V shorter by 0 bases and J shorter by 4 bases, with the junction holding 3 bases beyond the gene matches. Counted from cysteine to phenylalanine, this CDR3 has 15 amino acids. Just the 45-base CDR3 DNA is kept, in frame starting at base 1. Via the germline V gene, CDR1 is SGHRS and CDR2 YFSETQ. Collaborating institutions collected whole blood in K2EDTA tubes following their own protocols. For TCRbeta analysis, collaborators shipped samples in one of three forms: frozen whole blood, isolated PBMCs, or DNA extracted from either of those sample types. Worth noting for this clone: Its binding antigen is unknown. No much larger clone exists at a distance of one base, and base qualities are not known.

The immunoSEQ Assay, a bias-controlled multiplex PCR, was used to amplify TCRbeta CDR3 regions from genomic DNA. Concerning the study's data processing: Nucleated cell counts per sample were estimated from amplification of reference gene primers within the assay. To quantify the absolute abundance of each unique TCRbeta CDR3 rearrangement, sequence reads were collapsed and filtered. For each sample, productive Simpson clonality was calculated by taking the square root of Simpson's diversity index across productive rearrangements. TCRdb holds this immuneACCESS table with in-frame rearrangements only. Some clones are missing; in checked studies, unresolved V genes explain under half, and the rest has no known cause. For V, J and clone size, that table is used; D and trimming come from the DNA. This sample comprises approximately 220,000 clones, 80% to 90% of them detected only once. About 4.4% of the sample comes from the top ten.

The sample taken for sequencing was peripheral blood. The source of this sequence is a woman in her 70s with acute or convalescent COVID-19. The rearrangement combines TRBV5-1 with TRBJ1-3; TRBD1 fits 8 bases in the junction. The CDR3 amino acid sequence is: CASSLERTGGNTIYF. DNA sequence: TGCGCCAGCAGCTTGGAACGGACAGGGGGAAACACCATATATTTT.